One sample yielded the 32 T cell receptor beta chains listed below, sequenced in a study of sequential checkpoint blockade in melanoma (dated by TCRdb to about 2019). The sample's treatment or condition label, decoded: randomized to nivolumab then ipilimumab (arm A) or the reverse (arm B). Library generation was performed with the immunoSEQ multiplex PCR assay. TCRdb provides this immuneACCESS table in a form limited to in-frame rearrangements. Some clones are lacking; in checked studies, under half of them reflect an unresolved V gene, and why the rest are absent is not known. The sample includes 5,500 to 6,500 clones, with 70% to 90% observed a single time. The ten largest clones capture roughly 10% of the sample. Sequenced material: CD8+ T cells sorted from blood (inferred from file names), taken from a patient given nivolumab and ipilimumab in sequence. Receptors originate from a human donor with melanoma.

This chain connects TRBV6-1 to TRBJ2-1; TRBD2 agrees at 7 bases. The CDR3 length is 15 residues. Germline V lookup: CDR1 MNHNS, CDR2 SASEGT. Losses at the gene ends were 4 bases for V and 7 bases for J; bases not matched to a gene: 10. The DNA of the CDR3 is TGTGCCAGCAGTGCCGACATCAACGGGGGGAATGAGCAGTTCTTC. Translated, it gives CASSADINGGNEQFF.

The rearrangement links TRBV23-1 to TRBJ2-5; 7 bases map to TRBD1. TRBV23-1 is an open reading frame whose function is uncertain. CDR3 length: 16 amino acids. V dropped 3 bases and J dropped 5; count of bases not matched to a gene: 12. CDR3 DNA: TGCGCCAGCAGTCAGCCCGGAAGGACAGGCGGTGAGACCCAGTACTTC. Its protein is CASSQPGRTGGETQYF.

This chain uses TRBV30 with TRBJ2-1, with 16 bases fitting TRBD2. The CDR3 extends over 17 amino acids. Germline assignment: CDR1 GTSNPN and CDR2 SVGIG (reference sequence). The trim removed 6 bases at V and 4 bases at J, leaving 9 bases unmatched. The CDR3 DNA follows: TGTGCCTGCCTACTCGGGACTAGCGGGAGGGTGTACAATGAGCAGTTCTTC. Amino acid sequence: CACLLGTSGRVYNEQFF.

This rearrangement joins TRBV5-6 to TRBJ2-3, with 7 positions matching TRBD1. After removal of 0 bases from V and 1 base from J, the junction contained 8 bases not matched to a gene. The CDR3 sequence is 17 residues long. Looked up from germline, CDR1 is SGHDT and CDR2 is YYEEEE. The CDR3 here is CASSLAGTALGTDTQYF. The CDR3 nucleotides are TGTGCCAGCAGCTTGGCCGGGACAGCTCTGGGCACAGATACGCAGTATTTT.

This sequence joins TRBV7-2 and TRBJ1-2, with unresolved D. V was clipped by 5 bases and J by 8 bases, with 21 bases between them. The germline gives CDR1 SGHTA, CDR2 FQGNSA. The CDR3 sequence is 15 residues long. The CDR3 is CASSLKSTTPMGYTF. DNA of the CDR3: TGTGCCAGCAGCCTCAAGTCCACGACACCTATGGGCTACACCTTC.

The CDR3 loop is CASSQEEPEGGWHTEAFF. The CDR3 DNA reads as TGTGCCAGCAGCCAAGAGGAGCCCGAAGGGGGTTGGCACACTGAAGCTTTCTTT. V and J are TRBV4-2 and TRBJ1-1; D is possibly TRBD1 (6 bases). The length of the CDR3 is 18 residues. Germline V gene sequence: CDR1 LGHNA, CDR2 YNFKEQ. Trimming left V 0 bases short and J 3 bases short, with 20 bases between.

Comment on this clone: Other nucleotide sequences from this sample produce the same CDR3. CDR3 sequence: CASSPNSGRAAFF. The CDR3, as DNA: TGTGCCAGCAGCCCGAATTCGGGGAGGGCAGCTTTCTTT. V and J are TRBV14 and TRBJ1-1; unclear D gene. The CDR3 length is 13 residues. The V and J ends lost 4 bases and 10 bases respectively, with 16 bases between them. Germline V gives CDR1 SGHDN, CDR2 FVKESK.

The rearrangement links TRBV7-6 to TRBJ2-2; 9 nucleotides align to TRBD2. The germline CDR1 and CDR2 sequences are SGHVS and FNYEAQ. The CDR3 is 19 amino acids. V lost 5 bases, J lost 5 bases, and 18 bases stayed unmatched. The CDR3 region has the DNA TGTGCCAGCAGCCCCCACGTGGTAGCGGGAGTGGTAGGGACCGGGGAGCTGTTTTTT. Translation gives CASSPHVVAGVVGTGELFF.

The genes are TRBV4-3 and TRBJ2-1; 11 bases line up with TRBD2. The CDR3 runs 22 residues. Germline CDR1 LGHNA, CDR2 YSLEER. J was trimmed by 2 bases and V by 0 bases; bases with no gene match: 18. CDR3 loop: CASSQDIVLGLAGGPAYNEQFF. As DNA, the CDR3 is TGCGCCAGCAGCCAAGATATTGTTTTGGGGCTAGCGGGAGGACCTGCCTACAATGAGCAGTTCTTC.

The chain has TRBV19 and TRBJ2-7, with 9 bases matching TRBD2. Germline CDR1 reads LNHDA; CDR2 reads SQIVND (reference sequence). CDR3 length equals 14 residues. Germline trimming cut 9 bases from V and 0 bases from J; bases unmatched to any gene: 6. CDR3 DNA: TGTGCCAGCGCGCTAGCGGGAAGCTCCTACGAGCAGTACTTC. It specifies CASALAGSSYEQYF.

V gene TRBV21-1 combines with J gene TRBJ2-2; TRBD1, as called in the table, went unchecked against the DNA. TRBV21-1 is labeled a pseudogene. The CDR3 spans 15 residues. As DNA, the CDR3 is TGTGCCAGCAGCGCGGGGGACAGGAATACCGGGGAGCTGTTTTTT. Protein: CASSAGDRNTGELFF.

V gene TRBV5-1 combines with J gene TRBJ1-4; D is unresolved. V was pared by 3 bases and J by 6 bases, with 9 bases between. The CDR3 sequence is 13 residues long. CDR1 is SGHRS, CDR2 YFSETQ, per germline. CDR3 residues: CASSYGNDEKLFF. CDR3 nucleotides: TGCGCCAGCAGCTACGGGAATGATGAAAAACTGTTTTTT. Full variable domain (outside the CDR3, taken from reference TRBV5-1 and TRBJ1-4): KAGVTQTPRYLIKTRGQQVTLSCSPISGHRSVSWYQQTPGQGLQFLFEYFSETQRNKGNFPGRFSGRQFSNSRSEMNVSTLELGDSALYLCASSYGNDEKLFFGSGTQLSVL.

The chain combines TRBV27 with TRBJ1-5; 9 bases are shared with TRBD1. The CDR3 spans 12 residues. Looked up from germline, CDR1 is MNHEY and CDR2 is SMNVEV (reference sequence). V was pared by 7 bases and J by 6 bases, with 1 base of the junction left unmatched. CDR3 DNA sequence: TGTGCCAGCAAGGACAGGGGTCAGCCCCAGCATTTT. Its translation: CASKDRGQPQHF.

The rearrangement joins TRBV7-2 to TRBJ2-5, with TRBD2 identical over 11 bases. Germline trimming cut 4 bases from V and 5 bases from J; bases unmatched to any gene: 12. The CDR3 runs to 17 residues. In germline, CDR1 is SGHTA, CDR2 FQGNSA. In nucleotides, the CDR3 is TGTGCCAGCAGCTCGTTACTAGCGGGAGAGGCCCTGGAGACCCAGTACTTC. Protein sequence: CASSSLLAGEALETQYF. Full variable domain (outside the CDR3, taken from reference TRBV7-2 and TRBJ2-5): GAGVSQSPSNKVTEKGKDVELRCDPISGHTALYWYRQSLGQGLEFLIYFQGNSAPDKSGLPSDRFSAERTGGSVSTLTIQRTQQEDSAVYLCASSSLLAGEALETQYFGPGTRLLVL.

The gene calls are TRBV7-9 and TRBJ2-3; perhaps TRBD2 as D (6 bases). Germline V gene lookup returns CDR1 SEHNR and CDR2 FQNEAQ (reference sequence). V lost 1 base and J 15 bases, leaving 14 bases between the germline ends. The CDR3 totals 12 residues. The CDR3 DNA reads TGTGCCAGCAGCTTAGGAGGGACTCCGATTTATTTT. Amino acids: CASSLGGTPIYF.

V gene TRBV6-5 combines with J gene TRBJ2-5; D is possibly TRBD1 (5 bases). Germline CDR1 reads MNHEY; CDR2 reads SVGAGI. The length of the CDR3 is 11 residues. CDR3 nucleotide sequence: TGTGCGAGTCAGGGTGGGGAGACCCAGTACTTC. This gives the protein CASQGGETQYF.

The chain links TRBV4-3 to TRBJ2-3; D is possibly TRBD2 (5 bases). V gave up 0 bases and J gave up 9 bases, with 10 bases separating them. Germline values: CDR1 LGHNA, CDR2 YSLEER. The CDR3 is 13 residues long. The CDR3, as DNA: TGCGCCAGCAGCCAAGATTGGAGCGGAACGCAGTATTTT. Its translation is CASSQDWSGTQYF.

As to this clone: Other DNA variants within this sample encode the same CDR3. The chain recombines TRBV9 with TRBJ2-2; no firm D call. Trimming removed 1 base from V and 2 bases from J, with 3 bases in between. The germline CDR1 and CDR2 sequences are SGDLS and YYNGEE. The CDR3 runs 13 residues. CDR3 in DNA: TGTGCCAGCAGCGTATCTAACACCGGGGAGCTGTTTTTT. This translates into CASSVSNTGELFF.

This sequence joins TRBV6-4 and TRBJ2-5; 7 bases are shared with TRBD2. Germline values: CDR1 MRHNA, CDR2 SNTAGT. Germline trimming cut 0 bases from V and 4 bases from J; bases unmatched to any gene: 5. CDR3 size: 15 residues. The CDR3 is CASSDSDGRRETQYF. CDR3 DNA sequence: TGTGCCAGCAGTGACTCTGACGGGAGGAGAGAGACCCAGTACTTC.

In nucleotides, the CDR3 is TGTGCCAGCAGCTTAGACAGGGTTAGCAATCAGCCCCAGCATTTT. This encodes CASSLDRVSNQPQHF. The V call is TRBV7-8, the J call TRBJ1-5; D possibly corresponds to TRBD1 (6 bases). V gave up 1 base and J gave up 0 bases, with 7 bases separating them. The CDR3 covers 15 residues. Germline V CDR1 and CDR2: SGHVS, FQNEAQ.

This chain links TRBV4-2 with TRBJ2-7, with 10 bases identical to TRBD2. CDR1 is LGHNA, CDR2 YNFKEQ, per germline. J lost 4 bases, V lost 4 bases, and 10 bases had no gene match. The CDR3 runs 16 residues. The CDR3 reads CASSPLPSGSLYEQYF. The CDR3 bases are TGTGCCAGCAGCCCCCTACCTAGCGGGAGTCTATACGAGCAGTACTTC.

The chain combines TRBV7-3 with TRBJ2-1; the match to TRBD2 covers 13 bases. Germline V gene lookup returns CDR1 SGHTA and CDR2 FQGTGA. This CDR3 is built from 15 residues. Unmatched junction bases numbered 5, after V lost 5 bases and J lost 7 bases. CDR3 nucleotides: TGTGCCAGCAGCCCCGGGACTAGCGGGACGAATGAGCAGTTCTTC. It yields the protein CASSPGTSGTNEQFF.

The CDR3 sequence: CASREVAGELFF. The CDR3 DNA is TGTGCCTCCCGAGAGGTTGCCGGGGAGCTGTTTTTT. The chain carries TRBV30 and TRBJ2-2; no clear D gene. Trimming left V 7 bases short and J 6 bases short, with 12 bases between. CDR1 GTSNPN and CDR2 SVGIG come from the germline V gene (reference sequence). There are 12 residues in the CDR3.

The CDR3 sequence: CASSVARGDQETQYF. The CDR3 DNA reads as TGTGCCAGCAGCGTAGCCCGGGGGGACCAAGAGACCCAGTACTTC. This chain uses TRBV9 with TRBJ2-5; 7 bases are a match to TRBD2. The CDR3 contains 15 residues. Unmatched junction bases numbered 2, after V lost 0 bases and J lost 0 bases. Germline V gives CDR1 SGDLS, CDR2 YYNGEE.

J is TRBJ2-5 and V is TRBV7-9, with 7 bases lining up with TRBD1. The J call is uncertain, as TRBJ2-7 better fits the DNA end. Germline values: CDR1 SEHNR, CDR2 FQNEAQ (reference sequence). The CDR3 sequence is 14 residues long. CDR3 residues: CASSLASTGAEQYF. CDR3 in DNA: TGTGCCAGCAGCTTAGCGAGTACAGGGGCCGAGCAGTACTTC.

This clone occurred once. CDR3 loop: CASSITGDGDTQYF. In nucleotides, the CDR3 is TGTGCCAGTAGTATTACCGGAGACGGGGATACGCAGTATTTT. The chain carries TRBV19 and TRBJ2-3; D is undetermined. The V gene's germline CDR1 is LNHDA and CDR2 SQIVND (reference sequence). This CDR3 spans 14 amino acids. V dropped 3 bases and J dropped 6 bases, with 13 bases sitting between them.

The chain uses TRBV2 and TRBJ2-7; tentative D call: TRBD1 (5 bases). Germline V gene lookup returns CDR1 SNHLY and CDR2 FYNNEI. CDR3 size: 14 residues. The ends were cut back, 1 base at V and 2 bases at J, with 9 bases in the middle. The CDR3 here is CASSEGRQTYEQYF. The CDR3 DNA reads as TGTGCCAGCAGTGAAGGTAGACAGACCTACGAGCAGTACTTC.

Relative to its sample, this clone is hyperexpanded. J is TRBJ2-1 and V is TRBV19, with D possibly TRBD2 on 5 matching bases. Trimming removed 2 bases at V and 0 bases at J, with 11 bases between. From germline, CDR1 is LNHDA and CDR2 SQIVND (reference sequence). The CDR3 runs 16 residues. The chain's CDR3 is CASSITSSVSYNEQFF. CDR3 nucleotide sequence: TGTGCCAGTAGTATAACGAGTAGCGTCTCCTACAATGAGCAGTTCTTC.

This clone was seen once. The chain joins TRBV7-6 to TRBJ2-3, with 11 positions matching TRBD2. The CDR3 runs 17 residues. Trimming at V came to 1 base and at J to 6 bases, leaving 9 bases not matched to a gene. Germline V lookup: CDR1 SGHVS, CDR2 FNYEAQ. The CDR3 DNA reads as TGTGCCAGCAGCTTAGAAGCTAGCGGGAGGAGTTATGATACGCAGTATTTT. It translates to CASSLEASGRSYDTQYF.

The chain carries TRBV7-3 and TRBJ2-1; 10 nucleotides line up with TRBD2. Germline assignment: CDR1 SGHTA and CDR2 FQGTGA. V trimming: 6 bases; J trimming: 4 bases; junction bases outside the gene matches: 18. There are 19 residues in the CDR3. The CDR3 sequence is CASRETTSGEGMVYNEQFF. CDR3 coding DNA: TGTGCCAGCAGAGAAACCACTAGCGGGGAGGGGATGGTTTACAATGAGCAGTTCTTC.

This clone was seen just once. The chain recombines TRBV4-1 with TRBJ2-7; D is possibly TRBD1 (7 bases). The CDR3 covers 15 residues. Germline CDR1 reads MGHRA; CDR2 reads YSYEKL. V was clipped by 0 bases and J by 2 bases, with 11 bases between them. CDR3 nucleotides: TGCGCCAGCAGCCAAGACAGGGGGGACACCTACGAGCAGTACTTC. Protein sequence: CASSQDRGDTYEQYF.

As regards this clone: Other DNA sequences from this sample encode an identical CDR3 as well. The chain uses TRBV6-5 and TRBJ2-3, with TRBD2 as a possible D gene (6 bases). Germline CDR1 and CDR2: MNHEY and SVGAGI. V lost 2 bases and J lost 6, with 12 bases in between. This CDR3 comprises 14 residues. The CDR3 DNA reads TGTGCCAGCAGTTACCTCGGGACTGTGGATACGCAGTATTTT. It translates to CASSYLGTVDTQYF.